The entry that follows covers one TCR beta chain sequence. Its antigen is not yet known. No base quality values were provided; no much bigger clone lies one nucleotide off. The sample is drawn from a study of blood T cell repertoires in COVID-19 (TCRdb year 2020). In the study overall: Samples covering the acute and convalescent phases of COVID-19 were provided by collaborators in the United States, Italy and Spain. The material from the prospective study consisted of cDNA or gDNA derived from T cells, B-cell-depleted T cells, or PBMCs. The dataset comprised deeply sampled blood TCRbeta repertoires from subjects exposed to, actively infected with, or recovered from COVID-19. The repertoires were made available in a free public database intended to serve as a resource for research on the immune response to SARS-CoV-2. Samples were obtained from the ongoing ImmuneRACE study (first 160 participants) and from 950 to 1,500 subjects provided by 6 global collaborators. The sample metadata nearly always contained a de-identified subject ID, COVID-19 status, age in years and sex. Where available, HLA class I and class II types were taken from metadata supplied by the sample provider and were not determined by assay-based typing.

Whole blood was collected in K2EDTA tubes by collaborating institutions according to the institutions' own protocols. For TCRbeta analysis, collaborator samples were shipped as frozen whole blood, as isolated PBMCs, or as DNA extracted from either sample type. The investigation overall reported the following: Clinical and demographic metadata were provided uncurated, with the amount varying by source and participant.

TCRbeta CDR3 regions were amplified from genomic DNA using the immunoSEQ Assay, a bias-controlled multiplex PCR. Under the source paper's analysis protocol: Nucleated cell counts per sample were estimated from amplification of reference gene primers within the assay. To quantify the absolute abundance of each unique TCRbeta CDR3 rearrangement, sequence reads were collapsed and filtered. Productive Simpson clonality was computed per sample as the square root of Simpson's diversity index over productive rearrangements. This is the immuneACCESS table as TCRdb keeps it, with only in-frame sequences that have V and J called. A part of the clones is gone; compared with another copy, unresolved V genes explain less than half, and the rest is unexplained. That table gives V, J and clone size, and the DNA gave D and trimming. This sample holds more than 110,000 clones; around 76% were observed only once. The ten top clones hold about an eighth of the sample.

Counted from cysteine to phenylalanine, this CDR3 has 17 amino acids. The entry retains the CDR3 DNA only, 51 bases that are in frame from base 1. Via the germline V gene, CDR1 is SGHRS and CDR2 YFSETQ. Relative to germline, V is 0 bases shorter and J is 5 bases shorter, with 21 bases between their ends. The sample comprised peripheral blood. This TCR was sampled from an elderly man with acute or convalescent COVID-19. The V and J segments used are TRBV5-1 and TRBJ2-7; a tentative D match to TRBD2 spans 6 bases. The CDR3 reads as follows: CASSLAGAVAVWDEQYF. The DNA sequence is as follows: TGCGCCAGCAGCTTGGCAGGTGCCGTAGCGGTCTGGGACGAGCAGTACTTC.